The clone carrying this TCR beta chain was found once. The record originates from a study of sequential checkpoint blockade in melanoma. Study background: Randomization was 1:1 between first-line nivolumab→ipilimumab and ipilimumab→nivolumab.

Treatment indicated: randomized to nivolumab then ipilimumab (arm A) or the reverse (arm B). Sorted cells were live CD3+CD8+, lacking CD19 and CD56, from PBMCs. TCRdb's table, derived via immunoSEQ multiplex PCR, lists solely in-frame clones and lacks some. The sample lists tens of thousands of clones, 80% to 85% occurring once. This sequence was found in a human donor with melanoma. This material consisted of CD8+ T cells sorted from blood (inferred from file names), taken from a patient given nivolumab and ipilimumab in sequence.

The CDR3 is CASSRLTGQPQHF. CDR3 in DNA: TGTGCCAGCAGCCGATTAACAGGGCAGCCCCAGCATTTT. The J gene is TRBJ1-5, the V gene TRBV14; D perhaps matches TRBD1 (6 bases). Germline V gene data show CDR1 as SGHDN and CDR2 as FVKESK. Trimming stripped 4 bases from V and 7 bases from J, with 11 bases between. The CDR3 extends over 13 amino acids.